This record concerns one T cell receptor beta chain sequence. This specimen comes from a study of T cell changes during pregnancy in multiple sclerosis. Method: immunoSEQ multiplex PCR; TCRdb's copy keeps in-frame clones and lacks some. The repertoire holds tens of thousands of clones, with roughly nine tenths as singletons. This sequence was found in a female donor with multiple sclerosis, enrolled in a pregnancy study. The material was CD8+ T cells from peripheral blood mononuclear cells, obtained after pregnancy.

CDR3 nucleotides: TGCGCCAGCAGCTCGACAGGGGGTGACACCGGGGAGCTGTTTTTT. Translated, it gives CASSSTGGDTGELFF. The chain links TRBV4-1 to TRBJ2-2, with 9 positions matching TRBD1. V trimming: 5 bases; J trimming: 3 bases; junction bases outside the gene matches: 4. Germline V gene lookup returns CDR1 MGHRA and CDR2 YSYEKL. The CDR3 consists of 15 residues.